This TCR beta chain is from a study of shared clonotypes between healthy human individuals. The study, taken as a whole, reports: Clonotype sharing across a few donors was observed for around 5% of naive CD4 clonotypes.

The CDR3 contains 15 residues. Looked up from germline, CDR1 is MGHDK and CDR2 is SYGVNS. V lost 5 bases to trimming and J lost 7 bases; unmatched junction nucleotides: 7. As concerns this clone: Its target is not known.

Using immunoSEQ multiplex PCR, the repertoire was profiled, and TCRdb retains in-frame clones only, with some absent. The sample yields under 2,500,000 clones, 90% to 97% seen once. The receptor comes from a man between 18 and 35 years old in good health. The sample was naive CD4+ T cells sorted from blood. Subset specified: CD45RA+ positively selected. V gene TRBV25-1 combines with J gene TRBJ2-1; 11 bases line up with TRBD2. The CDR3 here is CASSHRLAGGNEQFF. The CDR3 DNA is TGTGCCAGCAGTCACCGGCTAGCGGGAGGAAATGAGCAGTTCTTC.